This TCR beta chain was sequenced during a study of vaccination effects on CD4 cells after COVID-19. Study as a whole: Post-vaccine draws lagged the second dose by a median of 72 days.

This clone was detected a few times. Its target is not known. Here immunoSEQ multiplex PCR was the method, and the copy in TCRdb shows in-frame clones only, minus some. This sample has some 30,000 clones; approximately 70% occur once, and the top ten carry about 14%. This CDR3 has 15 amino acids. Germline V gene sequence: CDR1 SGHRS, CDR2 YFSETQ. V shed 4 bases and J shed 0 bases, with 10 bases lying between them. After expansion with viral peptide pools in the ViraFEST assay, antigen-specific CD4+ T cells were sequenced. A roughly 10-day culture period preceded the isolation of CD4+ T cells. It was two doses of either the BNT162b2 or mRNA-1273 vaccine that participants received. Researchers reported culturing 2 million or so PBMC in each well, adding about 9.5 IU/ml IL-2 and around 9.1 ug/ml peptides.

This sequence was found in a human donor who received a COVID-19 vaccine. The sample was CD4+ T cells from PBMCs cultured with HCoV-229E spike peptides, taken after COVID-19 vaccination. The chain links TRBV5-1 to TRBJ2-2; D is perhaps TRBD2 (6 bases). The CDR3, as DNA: TGCGCCAGCAGCCCCGGGACTCCGAACACCGGGGAGCTGTTTTTT. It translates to CASSPGTPNTGELFF.